The 30 T cell receptor beta chains listed next were all sequenced from one sample in a study of response to subunit inactivated influenza vaccine. TCRdb re-analysed the RT-PCR reads in MiXCR, keeping a single row per CDR3 protein. The sample has about 500,000 distinct CDR3 sequences, more than 15% seen once. The sample consisted of CD4+ T cells sorted from PBMCs, taken about 24 months after vaccination. These receptors all come from a man between 45 and 75 years old who received an inactivated influenza vaccine.

This clonotype occurred a few times. The chain carries TRBV29-1 and TRBJ2-1; D is undetermined. Germline V gene lookup returns CDR1 SQVTM and CDR2 ANQGSEA. The V gene lost 7 bases and the J gene lost 3 bases, with 16 bases spanning the gap. This CDR3 has 14 residues. CDR3 amino acids: CSGQDPGRYNEQFF. In DNA form, the CDR3 reads TGCAGCGGGCAAGACCCGGGTCGCTACAATGAGCAGTTCTTC.

This clonotype turned up a few times. The rearrangement uses TRBV20-1 and TRBJ2-2, with 9 bases fitting TRBD2. Germline values: CDR1 DFQATT, CDR2 SNEGSKA (reference sequence). The CDR3 is made up of 14 amino acids. The J segment lost 5 bases and the V segment lost 5 bases, leaving 6 bases of the junction unmatched. CDR3 sequence reads: CSALAGSRTGELFF. The CDR3 DNA follows: TGCAGTGCTCTAGCGGGAAGTCGGACCGGGGAGCTGTTTTTT.

The gene calls are TRBV4-3 and TRBJ2-7; D is ambiguous. Germline V CDR1 and CDR2: LGHNA, YSLEER. V lost 4 bases, J lost 0 bases, and 16 bases lay in between. The CDR3 consists of 16 residues. The CDR3 loop is CASSPREGIFSYEQYF. The CDR3 DNA sequence: TGCGCCAGCAGCCCAAGAGAAGGAATATTCTCCTACGAGCAGTACTTC.

This clonotype was seen more than once but under ten times. This rearrangement joins TRBV7-8 to TRBJ2-7, with D tentatively TRBD1 (6 bases). V gave up 6 bases and J gave up 6 bases, with 27 bases separating them. This CDR3 spans 17 amino acids. Germline V gene sequence: CDR1 SGHVS, CDR2 FQNEAQ. CDR3 bases: TGTGCCAGCAGTACCCTGGTCGCGACAGGAGTAGTAAGCGAGCAGTACTTC. Translating gives CASSTLVATGVVSEQYF.

This clonotype has a handful of counts. The V and J genes are TRBV4-3 and TRBJ1-1; D remains ambiguous. The germline V and J ends were trimmed by 0 bases and 3 bases, with 5 bases remaining between them. The CDR3 has 13 residues. Per germline, CDR1 LGHNA and CDR2 YSLEER. For the CDR3, the DNA is TGCGCCAGCAGCCAAGAAACCTACACTGAAGCTTTCTTT. This translates into CASSQETYTEAFF.

In the case of this clonotype: A read error may explain this, as a much larger clone is one base away. This rearrangement joins TRBV15 to TRBJ2-3; D ambiguous. The CDR3 is made up of 12 amino acids. V lost 3 bases and J lost 2, with 3 bases in between. Germline V gene data show CDR1 as LNHNV and CDR2 as YYDKDF (reference sequence). The CDR3 protein is CATSRYTDTQYF. CDR3 coding DNA: TGTGCCACCAGCAGGTACACAGATACGCAGTATTTT.

The CDR3 here is CASSQYLGLSTDTQYF. DNA for the CDR3: TGCGCCAGCAGCCAATACCTGGGGTTAAGCACAGATACGCAGTATTTT. The chain recombines TRBV4-1 with TRBJ2-3; no firm D call. With 2 bases removed from V and 0 bases from J, the gap between germline ends came to 12 bases. Per germline, CDR1 MGHRA and CDR2 YSYEKL. This CDR3 spans 16 amino acids.

In this sample, this clonotype turned up many times. The rearrangement joins TRBV12-3 or TRBV12-4 to TRBJ2-1; 9 nucleotides line up with TRBD1. The CDR3 is 14 amino acids. V shed 6 bases and J 5 bases; nucleotides not matched to a gene: 5. The CDR3 loop reads CASSTWDRDNEQFF. CDR3 nucleotide sequence: TGTGCCAGCAGCACATGGGACAGGGACAATGAGCAGTTCTTC.

This clonotype turned up a few times. The rearrangement uses TRBV11-2 and TRBJ1-1; 7 nucleotides agree with TRBD1. Germline V gene data show CDR1 as SGHAT and CDR2 as FQNNGV. CDR3 length: 15 residues. V gave up 0 bases and J gave up 1 base; unmatched junction bases: 2. CDR3: CASSLDRTGNTEAFF. The CDR3 nucleotides are TGTGCCAGCAGCTTAGACAGGACAGGGAACACTGAAGCTTTCTTT.

The chain carries TRBV10-3 and TRBJ1-2; D gene ambiguous. Trimming pared 4 bases from V and 3 bases from J, leaving 3 bases between. The CDR3 runs to 11 residues. Per germline, CDR1 ENHRY and CDR2 SYGVKD. The CDR3 sequence is CAISGDYGYTF. CDR3 nucleotide sequence: TGTGCCATCAGTGGTGACTATGGCTACACCTTC.

The chain employs TRBV20-1 and TRBJ2-7; 7 bases fit TRBD1. Germline V gene data show CDR1 as DFQATT and CDR2 as SNEGSKA (reference sequence). The V gene end was trimmed by 5 bases and the J gene end by 3 bases; junction bases not matched to a gene: 13. The CDR3 loop spans 15 amino acids. CDR3 DNA: TGCAGTGCTTCTCCAATGGGACAGATGATCTACGAGCAGTACTTC. Translation: CSASPMGQMIYEQYF.

This clonotype was seen repeatedly, ten times or more. The chain joins TRBV6-2 or TRBV6-3 to TRBJ2-5, with D possibly TRBD2 on 5 matching bases. From germline, CDR1 is MNHEY and CDR2 SVGEGT. The V end lost 3 bases, the J end lost 2 bases, and 16 bases lay between the germline ends. This CDR3 comprises 16 residues. CDR3 bases: TGTGCCAGCAGTTATATCCCAGCGGTACTACAAGAGACCCAGTACTTC. It encodes CASSYIPAVLQETQYF.

The J gene is TRBJ2-2, the V gene TRBV4-3, with TRBD1 matching 8 bases. The CDR3 has 15 residues. V lost 4 bases to trimming and J lost 4 bases; unmatched junction nucleotides: 5. The germline V gene has CDR1 LGHNA and CDR2 YSLEER. The CDR3 DNA sequence: TGCGCCAGCAGCCCCCAAGACAGGGGCACCGGGGAGCTGTTTTTT. Its protein is CASSPQDRGTGELFF.

The chain links TRBV12-3 or TRBV12-4 to TRBJ1-4, with no clear D. Trimming took 7 bases from V and 3 from J, leaving 9 bases between them. The CDR3 has 13 amino acids. Here the CDR3 DNA reads TGTGCCAGCAAGGAGAGCCCTAATGAAAAACTGTTTTTT. Protein: CASKESPNEKLFF.

This clonotype has at least ten counts. The chain employs TRBV28 and TRBJ2-5; the D gene is possibly TRBD2 (6 bases). Germline V gene lookup returns CDR1 MDHEN and CDR2 SYDVKM. This CDR3 is 17 amino acids long. Trimming cost V 2 bases and J 6 bases, with 22 bases left between them. The CDR3 reads CASSLKLRRGGSQTQYF. As DNA, the CDR3 is TGTGCCAGCAGTTTAAAGCTTCGCAGAGGAGGGTCGCAGACCCAGTACTTC.

This chain connects TRBV11-3 to TRBJ2-5; tentatively, D is TRBD1 (6 bases). The V end was cut by 3 bases, the J end by 1 base, with 12 bases between. CDR1 and CDR2 (germline): SGHNT, YENEEA. This CDR3 is 15 amino acids long. This CDR3 is CASSLRGTSQETQYF. As DNA, the CDR3 is TGTGCCAGCAGCTTGAGGGGGACATCCCAAGAGACCCAGTACTTC.

This clonotype was counted only a few times. The chain couples TRBV20-1 to TRBJ2-7; 7 bases map to TRBD1. CDR1 and CDR2 (germline): DFQATT, SNEGSKA (reference sequence). The CDR3 is made up of 13 amino acids. The junction had 4 bases not matched to a gene; V was cut back by 3 bases and J by 2 bases. CDR3 bases: TGCAGTGCTAGTACAGGGGAGACCTACGAGCAGTACTTC. It translates to CSASTGETYEQYF.

The gene calls are TRBV4-1 and TRBJ1-2; D ambiguous. The CDR3 is made up of 15 amino acids. Germline assignment: CDR1 MGHRA and CDR2 YSYEKL. The ends were cut back, 1 base at V and 6 bases at J, with 15 bases in the middle. CDR3 sequence (DNA): TGCGCCAGCAGCCAAGCGGACCTCCTTGGCGATGGCTACACCTTC. Its translation: CASSQADLLGDGYTF.

Only a few counts were recorded for this clonotype. The rearrangement uses TRBV29-1 and TRBJ1-3; tentative D call: TRBD1 (5 bases). CDR1 is SQVTM and CDR2 is ANQGSEA in the germline V gene. The length of the CDR3 is 13 residues. Trimming cost V 5 bases and J 0 bases, with 8 bases left between them. DNA for the CDR3: TGCAGCGTTCCTGACAGCTCTGGAAACACCATATATTTT. Protein sequence: CSVPDSSGNTIYF.

This clonotype was seen many times. An end of the junction differs from the germline gene, which may be a read error. The chain recombines TRBV5-6 with TRBJ1-5; D is ambiguous. CDR1 is SGHDT, CDR2 YYEEEE, per germline. The CDR3 runs to 14 residues. In DNA, the CDR3 is TGCGCCAGCAGCTTAGGAGATAACAATCAGCCCCAGCATTTT. Translated: CASSLGDNNQPQHF.

Only a few counts were recorded for this clonotype. V is TRBV10-3 and J is TRBJ2-1, with 7 bases lining up with TRBD2. V gave up 6 bases and J gave up 9 bases; unmatched junction bases: 2. Germline V gives CDR1 ENHRY, CDR2 SYGVKD. The CDR3 consists of 11 residues. The CDR3 protein is CAIRGRGEQFF. CDR3 in DNA: TGTGCCATCAGGGGGAGGGGTGAGCAGTTCTTC.

In its sample, this clonotype was seen a few times. The chain carries TRBV11-3 and TRBJ2-1; D ambiguous. CDR3 length: 15 residues. Deletions cut 5 bases from V and 4 bases from J, with 15 bases between. Germline-derived CDR1 and CDR2 are SGHNT and YENEEA. In nucleotides, the CDR3 is TGTGCCAGCAGCCTAACAGACGGACGGTACAATGAGCAGTTCTTC. Its protein is CASSLTDGRYNEQFF.

This clonotype was detected a few times. The chain uses TRBV21-1 and TRBJ2-1; TRBD1, the table's D call, lacks a check against the DNA. TRBV21-1 is labeled a pseudogene. This CDR3 is built from 15 residues. The CDR3 DNA is TGTGCCAGCACAATGGACAGGGAGACATACAATGAGCAGTTCTTC. This encodes CASTMDRETYNEQFF.

V gene TRBV9 combines with J gene TRBJ2-3; D is unclear. CDR1 and CDR2 from the germline V gene are SGDLS and YYNGEE. This CDR3 region has 14 residues. V shed 0 bases and J shed 5 bases, with 10 bases lying between them. The CDR3 protein is CASSVGPDLDTQYF. The CDR3 DNA is TGTGCCAGCAGCGTAGGCCCGGACCTAGATACGCAGTATTTT.

This chain connects TRBV29-1 to TRBJ2-1, with TRBD2 matching over 7 bases. V shed 6 bases, J shed 11 bases, and the junction held 7 bases outside the gene matches. The CDR3 covers 11 residues. Looked up from germline, CDR1 is SQVTM and CDR2 is ANQGSEA. CDR3 nucleotides: TGCAGCGTCGTTACTAGCGTGCAGCAGTTCTTC. It yields the protein CSVVTSVQQFF.

This clonotype was seen a handful of times. The chain has TRBV28 and TRBJ2-6; tentatively, D is TRBD1 (6 bases). V lost 3 bases to trimming and J lost 0 bases, with 15 bases between them. CDR1 and CDR2 from the germline V gene are MDHEN and SYDVKM. The CDR3 is 18 residues long. CDR3 residues: CASSLIGLGASGANVLTF. The CDR3 DNA is TGTGCCAGCAGTTTGATTGGCTTGGGGGCCTCTGGGGCCAACGTCCTGACTTTC.

This clonotype was seen a handful of times. The chain combines TRBV19 with TRBJ2-1; D possibly corresponds to TRBD1 (6 bases). The V gene lost 4 bases and the J gene lost 4 bases, with 17 bases spanning the gap. The CDR3 has 16 amino acids. Germline V gene lookup returns CDR1 LNHDA and CDR2 SQIVND (reference sequence). DNA of the CDR3: TGTGCCAGTAGTACAACAGGGTTACCCCCGTACAATGAGCAGTTCTTC. It yields the protein CASSTTGLPPYNEQFF.

This clonotype was found a few times. The V gene is TRBV6-2 or TRBV6-3, the J gene TRBJ2-3, with TRBD2 matching 8 bases. CDR1 is MNHEY, CDR2 SVGEGT, per germline. This CDR3 region has 15 residues. V lost 6 bases, J lost 2 bases, and 7 bases stayed unmatched. The CDR3 reads CASSQPGLVTDTQYF. CDR3 sequence (DNA): TGTGCCAGCAGCCAACCGGGACTAGTCACAGATACGCAGTATTTT.

The CDR3 sequence: CSARATAMNTEAFF. The CDR3 coding sequence is TGCAGTGCTAGAGCGACAGCCATGAACACTGAAGCTTTCTTT. The chain couples TRBV20-1 to TRBJ1-1, with D maybe TRBD1 (5 bases). From germline, CDR1 is DFQATT and CDR2 SNEGSKA (reference sequence). The CDR3 is made up of 14 amino acids. V lost 1 base to trimming and J lost 0 bases, with 9 bases between them.

J is TRBJ2-1 and V is TRBV3-1, with D perhaps matching TRBD2 (6 bases). This CDR3 comprises 13 residues. V was clipped by 0 bases and J by 9 bases, with 9 bases between them. Germline CDR1 LGHDT, CDR2 YNNKEL (reference sequence). CDR3: CASSQERGGEQFF. DNA of the CDR3: TGTGCCAGCAGCCAAGAGCGGGGAGGTGAGCAGTTCTTC.